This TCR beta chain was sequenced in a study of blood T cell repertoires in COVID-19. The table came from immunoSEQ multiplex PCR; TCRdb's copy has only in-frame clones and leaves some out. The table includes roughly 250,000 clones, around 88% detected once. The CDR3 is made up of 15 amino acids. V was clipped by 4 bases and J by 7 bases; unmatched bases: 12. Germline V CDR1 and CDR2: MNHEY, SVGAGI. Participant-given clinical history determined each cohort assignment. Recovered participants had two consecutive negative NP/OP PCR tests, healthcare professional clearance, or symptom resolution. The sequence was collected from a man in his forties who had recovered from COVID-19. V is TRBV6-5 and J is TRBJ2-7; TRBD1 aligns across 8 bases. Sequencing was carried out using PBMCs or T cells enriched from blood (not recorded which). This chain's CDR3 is CASSSPGQAAGEQYF. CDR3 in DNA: TGTGCCAGCAGTTCCCCGGGACAGGCCGCGGGGGAGCAGTACTTC.